This TCR beta chain was documented in a study of shared clonotypes between healthy human individuals. Donors were healthy HIV-negative adults without recent acute infections or vaccinations. CD4+ cells underwent separation, giving CD45RA+ naive and CD45RA-negative memory subsets. Investigators spread the genomic DNA of each subset evenly over several immunoSEQ plates. Sequenced by immunoSEQ multiplex PCR; TCRdb stores in-frame clones only, minus some. This sample has some 1 million clones, with 65% to 80% found just once. The CDR3 runs to 15 residues. The J segment lost 3 bases and the V segment lost 6 bases, leaving 8 bases of the junction unmatched. Germline values: CDR1 MNHNS, CDR2 SASEGT. Study-wide points: Memory subsets generally showed smaller estimated richness than naive subsets did.

Worth noting for this clone: The antigen is undetermined.

The chain has TRBV6-1 and TRBJ2-7; 10 bases fit TRBD1. The sequence was collected from a man aged 18-30 years in good health. The specimen was memory CD4+ T cells sorted from blood. Regarding subset: CD45RA-negative fraction. CDR3 nucleotide sequence: TGTGCCAGCAGGAAAGGGACAGGGGATAACTACGAGCAGTACTTC. It encodes CASRKGTGDNYEQYF.